This TCR beta chain was found in a study of T cell responses to AZD1222 COVID-19 vaccine. Whole-study results and caveats: Clonal diversity was possibly underestimated, and white British individuals and females predominated among donors. Only a handful of AZD1222 recipients were seropositive at baseline. A rise in Spike-specific TCR breadth and depth followed two AZD1222 doses. Nearly half of unique spike-specific TCRs reportedly avoided B.1.351 and B.1.1.7 mutated regions.

The repertoire was sequenced with immunoSEQ multiplex PCR; TCRdb's copy has only in-frame clones and lacks some. The repertoire holds around 94,000 clones, with 80% to 85% as singletons. In the case of this clone: What it binds is unknown.

This receptor was identified in an adult in good health. Sequences were derived from peripheral blood, sampled on day 0 of AZD1222 vaccination.

The CDR3, as DNA: TGTGCTAGTGGTTTGGGGCGGACCCAGTACTTC. Amino acid sequence: CASGLGRTQYF. The V call is TRBV12-5, the J call TRBJ2-5; D is unclear. Trimming left V 1 base short and J 7 bases short, with 4 bases between. CDR3 length: 11 amino acids. CDR1 is LGHNT and CDR2 is FRNRAP in the germline V gene.